This TCR beta chain was obtained from a study of cytomegalovirus exposure and HLA in healthy donors. The study's findings and limits: As was reported, the HLA-A and HLA-B alleles of most subjects were accurately predicted from TCR beta sequences. The classifier was said to identify cytomegalovirus status with high specificity and sensitivity.

60 Vbeta and 13 Jbeta primers were used in PCR. The data were produced by immunoSEQ multiplex PCR, yet TCRdb's version contains in-frame clones alone and is incomplete. The data show around 170,000 clones, roughly 82% seen once. Comment on this clone: Its target is not known.

Sequencing was carried out using PBMCs. This receptor was obtained from a woman between 45 and 65 years old in good health and CMV-seropositive.

CDR3 DNA: TGTGCCAGCCTCAACGCCGGGACAGAGAACACTGAAGCTTTCTTT. Translating gives CASLNAGTENTEAFF. The chain uses TRBV2 and TRBJ1-1, with 7 bases lining up with TRBD1. The J segment lost 1 base and the V segment lost 8 bases, leaving 10 bases of the junction unmatched. CDR1 is SNHLY, CDR2 FYNNEI, per germline. The CDR3 is made up of 15 amino acids.